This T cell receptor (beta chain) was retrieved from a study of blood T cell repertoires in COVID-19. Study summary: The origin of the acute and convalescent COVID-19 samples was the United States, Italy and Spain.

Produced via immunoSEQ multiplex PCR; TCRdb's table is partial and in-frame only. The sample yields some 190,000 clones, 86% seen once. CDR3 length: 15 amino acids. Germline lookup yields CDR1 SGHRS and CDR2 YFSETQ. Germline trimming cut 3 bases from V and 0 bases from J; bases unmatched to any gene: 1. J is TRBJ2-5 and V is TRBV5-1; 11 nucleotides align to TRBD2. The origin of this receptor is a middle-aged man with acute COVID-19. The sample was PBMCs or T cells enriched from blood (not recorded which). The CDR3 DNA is TGCGCCAGCAGCTCACTAGCGGGAGACCAAGAGACCCAGTACTTC. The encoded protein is CASSSLAGDQETQYF.